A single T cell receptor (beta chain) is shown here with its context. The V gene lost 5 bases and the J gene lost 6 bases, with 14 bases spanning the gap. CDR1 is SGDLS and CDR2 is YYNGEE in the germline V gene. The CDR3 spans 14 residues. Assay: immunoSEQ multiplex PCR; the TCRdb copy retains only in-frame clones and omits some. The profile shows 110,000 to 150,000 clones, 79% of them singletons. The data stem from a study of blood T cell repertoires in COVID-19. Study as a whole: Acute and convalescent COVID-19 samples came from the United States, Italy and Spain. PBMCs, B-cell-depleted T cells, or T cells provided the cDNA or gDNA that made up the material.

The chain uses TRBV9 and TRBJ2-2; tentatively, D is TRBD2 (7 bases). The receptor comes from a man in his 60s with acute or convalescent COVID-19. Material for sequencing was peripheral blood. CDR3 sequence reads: CASSRPGGPGELFF. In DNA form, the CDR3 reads TGTGCCAGCAGTCGACCGGGGGGCCCCGGGGAGCTGTTTTTT.